These 19 T cell receptor beta chains came from one sample sequenced in a study. TCRdb passed the RT-PCR reads through MiXCR, listing each CDR3 protein once. The data contain 550,000 to 750,000 distinct CDR3 sequences, around 14% of them singletons. The sample comprised memory CD4+ T cells from blood. The origin of the receptors is a female donor in good health, serving as a healthy control.

The chain has TRBV20-1 and TRBJ2-1; 9 positions match TRBD1. CDR1 is DFQATT, CDR2 SNEGSKA, per germline (reference sequence). V gave up 6 bases and J gave up 10 bases; unmatched junction bases: 7. The CDR3 totals 12 residues. The CDR3 loop reads CSAHRGHGEQFF. CDR3 nucleotide sequence: TGCAGTGCGCACAGGGGGCATGGCGAGCAGTTCTTC.

There are many counts of this clonotype. This sequence joins TRBV20-1 and TRBJ1-6; no reliable D call. Germline loops: CDR1 DFQATT, CDR2 SNEGSKA (reference sequence). Deletions cut 3 bases from V and 5 bases from J, with 5 bases between. The length of the CDR3 is 12 residues. The CDR3: CSASMNNSPLHF. The CDR3 DNA is TGCAGTGCTAGTATGAATAATTCACCCCTCCACTTT.

The chain employs TRBV27 and TRBJ2-1; no clear D gene. The germline V and J ends were trimmed by 6 bases and 7 bases, with 16 bases remaining between them. Germline V gene data show CDR1 as MNHEY and CDR2 as SMNVEV (reference sequence). The CDR3 extends over 14 amino acids. The CDR3, as DNA: TGTGCCAGCAGGGCTCGGGCCGAGGCGAATGAGCAGTTCTTC. Translating gives CASRARAEANEQFF.

The chain combines TRBV20-1 with TRBJ2-7; 8 nucleotides align to TRBD2. Looked up from germline, CDR1 is DFQATT and CDR2 is SNEGSKA (reference sequence). V lost 6 bases to trimming and J lost 3 bases; unmatched junction nucleotides: 16. The CDR3 is made up of 16 amino acids. The CDR3 region is CSAYPLAGRGFYEQYF. As DNA, the CDR3 is TGCAGTGCCTACCCCTTAGCGGGACGAGGATTCTACGAGCAGTACTTC.

This chain connects TRBV12-3 or TRBV12-4 to TRBJ2-7; D ambiguous. This CDR3 comprises 16 residues. V dropped 3 bases and J dropped 4 bases, with 19 bases sitting between them. As DNA, the CDR3 is TGTGCCAGCAGTTTTCGGGCCAGCCCAAAGGGTTACGAGCAGTACTTC. It specifies CASSFRASPKGYEQYF.

V is TRBV18 and J is TRBJ2-3; TRBD1 matches 8 bases. CDR3 length: 15 amino acids. CDR1 KGHSH and CDR2 LQKENI come from the germline V gene. V trimming: 4 bases; J trimming: 1 base; junction bases outside the gene matches: 4. Here the CDR3 reads CASSRDRGGTDTQYF. In DNA, the CDR3 is TGTGCCAGCTCACGAGACAGGGGAGGCACAGATACGCAGTATTTT.

In this sample, this clonotype turned up a few times. The chain couples TRBV5-5 to TRBJ2-2; no reliable D call. V gave up 1 base and J gave up 0 bases, with 4 bases separating them. This CDR3 spans 14 amino acids. Germline values: CDR1 SGHKS, CDR2 YYEKEE (reference sequence). CDR3 residues: CASSLPSNTGELFF. CDR3 nucleotide sequence: TGTGCCAGCAGCTTGCCATCGAACACCGGGGAGCTGTTTTTT.

CDR3 sequence (DNA): TGTGCCAGCAGTTTATCGACTTATAGCAATCAGCCCCAGCATTTT. Translation: CASSLSTYSNQPQHF. The chain uses TRBV27 and TRBJ1-5; D uncertain. Germline V gives CDR1 MNHEY, CDR2 SMNVEV (reference sequence). The CDR3 consists of 15 residues. The V gene lost 0 bases and the J gene lost 0 bases, with 6 bases spanning the gap.

This clonotype was found a few times. The gene calls are TRBV18 and TRBJ2-3, with D unresolved. The germline V gene has CDR1 KGHSH and CDR2 LQKENI. V was cut by 3 bases and J by 14 bases, with 12 bases left in between. The CDR3 length is 11 residues. CDR3 protein: CASSPDAIAYF. CDR3 DNA: TGTGCCAGCTCACCCGACGCGATCGCGTATTTT.

This clonotype was counted at least ten times. The chain joins TRBV27 to TRBJ2-7; 8 bases are a match to TRBD2. V dropped 5 bases and J dropped 6; count of bases not matched to a gene: 9. This CDR3 spans 14 amino acids. Germline V lookup: CDR1 MNHEY, CDR2 SMNVEV (reference sequence). CDR3 bases: TGTGCCAGCAGTGGACAGCGGGAGCCGGGCGAGCAGTACTTC. This codes for CASSGQREPGEQYF.

A few counts support this clonotype. The chain is built from TRBV5-1 and TRBJ2-2; D unresolved. Germline CDR1 and CDR2: SGHRS and YFSETQ. CDR3 length equals 14 residues. Trimming took off 3 bases at V and 4 bases at J, with 10 bases between the two ends. The CDR3 here is CASSSEPITGELFF. In DNA, the CDR3 is TGCGCCAGCAGCTCGGAACCCATCACCGGGGAGCTGTTTTTT.

V usage is TRBV10-3 and J usage is TRBJ2-3; 10 bases fit TRBD2. The junction had 10 bases not matched to a gene; V was cut back by 3 bases and J by 4 bases. The germline V gene encodes CDR1 ENHRY and CDR2 SYGVKD. The CDR3 spans 17 residues. CDR3 loop: CAISDGVAGGRADTQYF. Written as DNA, the CDR3 is TGTGCCATCAGTGATGGGGTAGCGGGGGGTCGGGCAGATACGCAGTATTTT.

Ten or more counts support this clonotype. V usage is TRBV7-2 and J usage is TRBJ2-7, with D maybe TRBD2 (7 bases). The CDR3 consists of 15 residues. V was clipped by 2 bases and J by 6 bases, with 17 bases between them. Germline V gene sequence: CDR1 SGHTA, CDR2 FQGNSA. CDR3 residues: CASSLSGGFGVEQYF. The CDR3 nucleotides read TGTGCCAGCAGCTTATCGGGGGGCTTCGGGGTCGAGCAGTACTTC.

The chain has TRBV6-2 or TRBV6-3 and TRBJ2-2; the D call may be TRBD1 or TRBD2 (6 bases each). The V gene's germline CDR1 is MNHEY and CDR2 SVGEGT. CDR3 length equals 17 residues. The V gene lost 3 bases and the J gene lost 5 bases, with 19 bases spanning the gap. As DNA, the CDR3 is TGTGCCAGCAGTTATCCCGTGGGGGGCTTTAAGACCGGGGAGCTGTTTTTT. Amino acids: CASSYPVGGFKTGELFF.

This clonotype was counted between two and nine times. The chain uses TRBV10-3 and TRBJ2-7; D may be TRBD2 (6 bases). V was pared by 4 bases and J by 3 bases, with 7 bases between. The CDR3 has 12 amino acids. From germline, CDR1 is ENHRY and CDR2 SYGVKD. CDR3 bases: TGTGCCATCAGTGGCGGGGACTACGAGCAGTACTTC. Protein: CAISGGDYEQYF.

This clonotype has just a few counts. The chain couples TRBV6-5 to TRBJ2-7; D unclear. The CDR3 runs to 14 residues. Germline assignment: CDR1 MNHEY and CDR2 SVGAGI. Trimming took 9 bases from V and 0 from J, leaving 15 bases between them. The CDR3 here is CARCVGIPSYEQYF. The CDR3 DNA sequence: TGTGCCAGATGTGTAGGGATCCCCTCCTACGAGCAGTACTTC.

This chain links TRBV27 with TRBJ1-1, with D possibly matching TRBD1 (6 bases). V was trimmed by 1 base and J by 4 bases, leaving 10 bases between them. The CDR3 runs to 14 residues. Germline V gene sequence: CDR1 MNHEY, CDR2 SMNVEV (reference sequence). Written as DNA, the CDR3 is TGTGCCAGCAGTTTATTCCGAGGGGGCACTGAAGCTTTCTTT. Amino acids: CASSLFRGGTEAFF.

This clonotype was found many times. V and J are TRBV10-3 and TRBJ1-2; D gene ambiguous. V lost 6 bases to trimming and J lost 8 bases, with 13 bases between them. Germline V gives CDR1 ENHRY, CDR2 SYGVKD. There are 12 residues in the CDR3. CDR3 protein: CAISAGPRGYTF. The CDR3, as DNA: TGTGCCATCAGCGCGGGCCCAAGGGGCTACACCTTC.

The rearrangement links TRBV5-1 to TRBJ2-5, with TRBD1 identical over 8 bases. With V trimmed by 4 bases and J by 4 bases, 9 bases remained unmatched. CDR3 size: 15 residues. CDR1 is SGHRS and CDR2 is YFSETQ in the germline V gene. In DNA, the CDR3 is TGCGCCAGCAGCACAGCCGACAGGGGTGGAGAGACCCAGTACTTC. Its protein is CASSTADRGGETQYF.